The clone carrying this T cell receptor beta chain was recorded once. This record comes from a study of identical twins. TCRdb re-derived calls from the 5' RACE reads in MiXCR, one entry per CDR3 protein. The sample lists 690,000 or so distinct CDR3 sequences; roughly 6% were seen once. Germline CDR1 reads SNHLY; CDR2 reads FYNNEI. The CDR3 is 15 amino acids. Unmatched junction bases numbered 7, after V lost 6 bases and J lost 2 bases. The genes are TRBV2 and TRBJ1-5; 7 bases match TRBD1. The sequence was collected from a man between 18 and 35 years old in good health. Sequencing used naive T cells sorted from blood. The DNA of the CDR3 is TGTGCCAGCAGAAGAGGGGGCGGGCGCAATCAGCCCCAGCATTTT. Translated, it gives CASRRGGGRNQPQHF.